The clone carrying this T cell receptor beta chain was picked up one time. After removal of 6 bases from V and 0 bases from J, the junction contained 4 bases not matched to a gene. Germline V gene lookup returns CDR1 SNHLY and CDR2 FYNNEI. The CDR3 spans 15 residues. The sample comes from a study of cytomegalovirus exposure and HLA in healthy donors. The PCR contained 60 Vbeta and 13 Jbeta primers. Repertoires were generated with immunoSEQ multiplex PCR, while TCRdb's copy carries only in-frame clones and drops some. The table lists under 150,000 clones, approximately 80% of them singletons. The specimen sequenced was PBMCs. J is TRBJ1-3 and V is TRBV2, with 8 bases lining up with TRBD1. This TCR was sampled from a male donor in good health and CMV-seropositive. In DNA, the CDR3 is TGTGCCAGCAGCGCAGGACAGGGCTCTGGAAACACCATATATTTT. Residues: CASSAGQGSGNTIYF.